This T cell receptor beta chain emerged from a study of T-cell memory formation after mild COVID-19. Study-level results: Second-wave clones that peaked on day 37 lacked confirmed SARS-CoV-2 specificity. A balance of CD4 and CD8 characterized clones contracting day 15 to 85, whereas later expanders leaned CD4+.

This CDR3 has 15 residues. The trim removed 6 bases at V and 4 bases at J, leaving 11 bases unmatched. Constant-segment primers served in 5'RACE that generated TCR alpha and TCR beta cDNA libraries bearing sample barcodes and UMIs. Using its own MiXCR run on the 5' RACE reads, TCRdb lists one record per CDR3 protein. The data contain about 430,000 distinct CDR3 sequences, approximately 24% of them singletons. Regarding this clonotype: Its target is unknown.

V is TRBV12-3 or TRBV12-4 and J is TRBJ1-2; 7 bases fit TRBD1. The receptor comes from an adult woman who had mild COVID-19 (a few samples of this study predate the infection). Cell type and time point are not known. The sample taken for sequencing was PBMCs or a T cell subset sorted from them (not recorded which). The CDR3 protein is CASSRTGDAGYGYTF. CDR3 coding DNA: TGTGCCAGCAGCCGAACAGGGGACGCGGGCTATGGCTACACCTTC.